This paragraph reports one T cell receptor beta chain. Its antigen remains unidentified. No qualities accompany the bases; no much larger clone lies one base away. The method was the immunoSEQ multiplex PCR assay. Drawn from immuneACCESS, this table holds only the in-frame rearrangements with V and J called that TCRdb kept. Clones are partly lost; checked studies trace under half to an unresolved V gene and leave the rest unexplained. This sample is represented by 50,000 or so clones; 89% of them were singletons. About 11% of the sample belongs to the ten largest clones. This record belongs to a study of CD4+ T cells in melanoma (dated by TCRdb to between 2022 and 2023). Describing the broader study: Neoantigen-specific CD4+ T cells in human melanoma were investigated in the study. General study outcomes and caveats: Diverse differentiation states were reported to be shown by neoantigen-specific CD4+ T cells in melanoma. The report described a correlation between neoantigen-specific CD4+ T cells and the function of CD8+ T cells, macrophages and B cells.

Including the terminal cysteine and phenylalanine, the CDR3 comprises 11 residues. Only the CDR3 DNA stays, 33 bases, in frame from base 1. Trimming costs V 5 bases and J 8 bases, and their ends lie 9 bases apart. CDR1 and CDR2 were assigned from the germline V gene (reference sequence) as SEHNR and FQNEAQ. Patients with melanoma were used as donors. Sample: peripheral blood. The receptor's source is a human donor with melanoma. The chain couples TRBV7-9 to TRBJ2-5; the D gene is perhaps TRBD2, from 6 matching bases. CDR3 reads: CASSGGRTQYF. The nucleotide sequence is TGTGCCAGCAGCGGGGGGAGAACCCAGTACTTC.